This T cell receptor (beta chain) originates from a study of response to subunit inactivated influenza vaccine. Germline CDR1 is SGHDT and CDR2 is YYEEEE. The CDR3 is 14 amino acids. The V and J ends lost 4 bases and 9 bases respectively, with 17 bases between them. In this sample, this clonotype turned up many times. One entry per CDR3 protein, called by TCRdb with MiXCR from the RT-PCR reads. The data show over 650,000 distinct CDR3 sequences, roughly 20% seen once. The chain carries TRBV5-6 and TRBJ2-1; D might be TRBD1 (8 bases). The sequence derives from a man aged 50 to 60 who received an inactivated influenza vaccine. The sample here was PBMCs from blood, taken more than 4 days after vaccination. CDR3 DNA: TGTGCCAGCAGCAAGGACAGGGAGGGCGGTGAGCAGTTCTTC. This sequence encodes CASSKDREGGEQFF.